The present T cell receptor beta chain was sequenced within a study of patients and donors after allogeneic stem cell transplantation. TCRdb reprocessed the RT-PCR reads with MiXCR, giving one entry per CDR3 protein. The table records around 240,000 distinct CDR3 sequences, 12% to 15% of them present only once. The CDR3 loop spans 15 amino acids. Germline lookup yields CDR1 SGHRS and CDR2 YFSETQ. Trimming at V came to 7 bases and at J to 2 bases, leaving 9 bases not matched to a gene. This clonotype was detected only a few times. The chain employs TRBV5-1 and TRBJ2-3; 8 positions agree with TRBD2. The source material was blood, either unsorted or a sorted T cell fraction (not recorded which). The TCR comes from a human donor who was either an allogeneic HSCT recipient or a stem cell or donor lymphocyte infusion donor (not recorded which). It is not recorded whose cells these are; they may come from a transplant donor. The CDR3: CASGTERGLTDTQYF. In DNA, the CDR3 is TGCGCCAGCGGAACGGAGCGGGGGCTCACAGATACGCAGTATTTT. The variable domain in full, with the rest retrieved from reference TRBV5-1 and TRBJ2-3, is KAGVTQTPRYLIKTRGQQVTLSCSPISGHRSVSWYQQTPGQGLQFLFEYFSETQRNKGNFPGRFSGRQFSNSRSEMNVSTLELGDSALYLCASGTERGLTDTQYFGPGTRLTVL.